These 29 T cell receptor beta chains were all obtained from the same sample, sequenced in a study of cytomegalovirus exposure and HLA in healthy donors. Vbeta (60) and Jbeta (13) primers were used in the PCR. TCRdb's copy holds only in-frame clones and misses some; the assay was immunoSEQ multiplex PCR. The data contain roughly 120,000 clones, over 75% of them seen just once; the ten biggest clones take up 13%. The sequenced material came from PBMCs. Source of these receptors: a middle-aged woman in good health and CMV-seropositive.

The gene calls are TRBV11-1 and TRBJ2-7; 10 bases are a match to TRBD2. Trimming cost V 6 bases and J 6 bases; bases outside gene matches: 14. The CDR3 runs 16 residues. Germline-derived CDR1 and CDR2 are SGHAT and FQDESV (reference sequence). CDR3 residues: CASSSNLAGVSVEQYF. The CDR3, as DNA: TGTGCCAGCAGTTCGAATCTAGCGGGAGTTTCCGTCGAGCAGTACTTC.

The chain employs TRBV4-1 and TRBJ2-1, with 11 nucleotides matching TRBD2. In germline, CDR1 is MGHRA, CDR2 YSYEKL. V lost 0 bases and J lost 9; bases outside the gene matches: 7. The CDR3 has 16 amino acids. The CDR3, as DNA: TGCGCCAGCAGCCAAGAACTAGCGGGAGATCTGGGTGAGCAGTTCTTC. It yields the protein CASSQELAGDLGEQFF.

The chain combines TRBV9 with TRBJ2-7; 13 nucleotides agree with TRBD2. Germline V gives CDR1 SGDLS, CDR2 YYNGEE. With 4 bases clipped from V and 5 bases from J, the junction kept 6 bases outside the gene matches. The CDR3 is 15 residues long. CDR3 DNA sequence: TGTGCCAGCAGCACTGGAGGACTAGCGGGAGACGAGCAGTACTTC. It specifies CASSTGGLAGDEQYF.

This rearrangement joins TRBV4-1 to TRBJ2-5, with D perhaps TRBD2 (6 bases). This CDR3 region has 19 residues. V was clipped by 2 bases and J by 2 bases, with 24 bases between them. CDR1 and CDR2 (germline): MGHRA, YSYEKL. The CDR3 is CASSQYVVRASVRQETQYF. In DNA, the CDR3 is TGCGCCAGCAGCCAATATGTTGTCCGTGCTAGCGTCCGACAAGAGACCCAGTACTTC.

V is TRBV2 and J is TRBJ2-2; D gene ambiguous. V was pared by 6 bases and J by 4 bases, with 9 bases between. The CDR3 consists of 13 residues. Germline V gene lookup returns CDR1 SNHLY and CDR2 FYNNEI. CDR3 residues: CASRERSTGELFF. CDR3 nucleotide sequence: TGTGCCAGCAGGGAAAGGAGCACCGGGGAGCTGTTTTTT. Drawing the rest from reference TRBV2 and TRBJ2-2, the complete variable domain is EPEVTQTPSHQVTQMGQEVILRCVPISNHLYFYWYRQILGQKVEFLVSFYNNEISEKSEIFDDQFSVERPDGSNFTLKIRSTKLEDSAMYFCASRERSTGELFFGEGSRLTVL.

This clone showed up just a few times. The chain joins TRBV19 to TRBJ2-7; TRBD1 matches at 7 bases. Trimming at V came to 4 bases and at J to 3 bases, leaving 9 bases not matched to a gene. CDR1 is LNHDA and CDR2 is SQIVND in the germline V gene (reference sequence). The CDR3 contains 15 residues. The CDR3 DNA sequence: TGTGCCAGTAGTAAAGCCCGGGACAGTGGCTACGAGCAGTACTTC. This codes for CASSKARDSGYEQYF.

This sequence joins TRBV5-1 and TRBJ2-5, with 8 bases that match TRBD1. The CDR3 is made up of 15 amino acids. J lost 5 bases, V lost 6 bases, and 12 bases had no gene match. CDR1 SGHRS and CDR2 YFSETQ come from the germline V gene. The CDR3 region has the DNA TGCGCCAGCAAGGTCAGGGGGCATTCTGGGGAGACCCAGTACTTC. Its protein product is CASKVRGHSGETQYF.

V gene TRBV25-1 combines with J gene TRBJ2-2, with 8 bases matching TRBD1. Germline-derived CDR1 and CDR2 are MGHDK and SYGVNS. This CDR3 comprises 14 residues. After removal of 6 bases from V and 4 bases from J, the junction contained 4 bases not matched to a gene. The CDR3: CASRPGGGTGELFF. CDR3 DNA sequence: TGTGCCAGCAGACCAGGGGGCGGCACCGGGGAGCTGTTTTTT.

The V gene is TRBV5-1, the J gene TRBJ2-5; D unresolved. CDR1 is SGHRS and CDR2 is YFSETQ in the germline V gene. The V end was cut by 1 base, the J end by 1 base, with 8 bases between. The CDR3 covers 14 residues. In DNA form, the CDR3 reads TGCGCCAGCAGCTTGATTAGAAGCCAAGAGACCCAGTACTTC. Residues: CASSLIRSQETQYF.

The rearrangement links TRBV7-9 to TRBJ2-7, with 10 bases matching TRBD2. Trimming removed 5 bases from V and 0 bases from J; junction bases left unmatched: 7. CDR1 and CDR2 from the germline V gene are SEHNR and FQNEAQ (reference sequence). The CDR3 is 16 residues long. CDR3 protein: CASSDRTSGISYEQYF. DNA of the CDR3: TGTGCCAGCAGCGACAGGACTAGCGGAATCTCCTACGAGCAGTACTTC.

The chain couples TRBV20-1 to TRBJ2-5, with D possibly TRBD1 on 6 matching bases. The DNA end is a closer match to TRBJ2-7, so the J assignment may be wrong. This CDR3 is built from 11 residues. CDR1 is DFQATT, CDR2 SNEGSKA, per germline (reference sequence). The CDR3 DNA follows: TGCAGTGCTGACAGGAGTTACGAGCAGTACTTC. Amino acid sequence: CSADRSYEQYF.

This clone was picked up a small number of times. J is TRBJ1-2 and V is TRBV27; D remains ambiguous. Per germline, CDR1 MNHEY and CDR2 SMNVEV (reference sequence). V was cut by 6 bases and J by 5 bases, with 13 bases left in between. The CDR3 runs to 13 residues. This chain's CDR3 is CASSRGFGYGYTF. The CDR3 coding sequence is TGTGCCAGCAGCCGCGGGTTTGGGTATGGCTACACCTTC.

V and J are TRBV15 and TRBJ2-7, with 12 bases aligning to TRBD2. From germline, CDR1 is LNHNV and CDR2 YYDKDF (reference sequence). The CDR3 runs to 15 residues. With 4 bases clipped from V and 2 bases from J, the junction kept 3 bases outside the gene matches. The CDR3 sequence is CATSNLAGGAYEQYF. The CDR3 DNA reads as TGTGCCACCAGCAACCTAGCGGGAGGGGCCTACGAGCAGTACTTC.

The chain combines TRBV28 with TRBJ2-5, with 7 bases lining up with TRBD1. CDR3 size: 12 residues. Germline CDR1 MDHEN, CDR2 SYDVKM. With 8 bases clipped from V and 4 bases from J, the junction kept 4 bases outside the gene matches. CDR3 amino acids: CASGTDRETQYF. CDR3 coding DNA: TGTGCCAGCGGGACAGATAGAGAGACCCAGTACTTC.

The J gene is TRBJ1-1, the V gene TRBV5-8; D gene uncertain. This CDR3 contains 16 residues. V was shortened by 0 bases and J by 0 bases, with 12 bases between the two germline ends. CDR1 and CDR2 (germline): SGHTS, YDEGEE. Here the CDR3 DNA reads TGTGCCAGCAGCTTGGCCGGGGAAGAGATGAACACTGAAGCTTTCTTT. The encoded protein is CASSLAGEEMNTEAFF.

The J gene is TRBJ2-4, the V gene TRBV7-9; 11 nucleotides agree with TRBD1. This CDR3 contains 18 residues. Germline trimming cut 5 bases from V and 0 bases from J; bases unmatched to any gene: 9. Germline V gene data show CDR1 as SEHNR and CDR2 as FQNEAQ (reference sequence). This chain's CDR3 is CASSPDRGRGIAKNIQYF. DNA of the CDR3: TGTGCCAGCAGCCCGGACAGGGGGCGGGGGATAGCCAAAAACATTCAGTACTTC.

The CDR3 spells CASARGGSNEQFF. In nucleotides, the CDR3 is TGTGCCAGCGCCCGGGGGGGAAGCAATGAGCAGTTCTTC. V and J are TRBV6-5 and TRBJ2-1; 8 bases fit TRBD2. V trimming: 8 bases; J trimming: 6 bases; junction bases outside the gene matches: 6. Looked up from germline, CDR1 is MNHEY and CDR2 is SVGAGI. The CDR3 contains 13 residues.

The J gene is TRBJ2-5, the V gene TRBV5-3; D is ambiguous. TRBV5-3 is an open reading frame whose function is uncertain. The CDR3 extends over 13 amino acids. Trimming removed 1 base at V and 3 bases at J, with 7 bases between. CDR3 coding DNA: TGTGCCAGAAGCTTGATGGCGGAAGAGACCCAGTACTTC. It yields the protein CARSLMAEETQYF.

The gene calls are TRBV28 and TRBJ1-1; D is perhaps TRBD1 (5 bases). V lost 5 bases and J 3 bases, leaving 16 bases between the germline ends. The CDR3 is 15 residues long. Germline CDR1 reads MDHEN; CDR2 reads SYDVKM. For the CDR3, the DNA is TGTGCCAGCAGTGAACCGGGACTGGGGGACACTGAAGCTTTCTTT. As protein: CASSEPGLGDTEAFF.

The chain employs TRBV6-5 and TRBJ2-5, with a weak D call TRBD1 (6 bases). The CDR3 is 14 residues long. Germline V gene sequence: CDR1 MNHEY, CDR2 SVGAGI. V was trimmed by 5 bases and J by 1 base, leaving 11 bases between them. This chain's CDR3 is CASSGQLIQETQYF. For the CDR3, the DNA is TGTGCCAGCAGTGGACAGCTGATCCAAGAGACCCAGTACTTC.

The rearrangement links TRBV4-1 to TRBJ1-1; D is perhaps TRBD1 (5 bases). The CDR3 runs 13 residues. Germline CDR1 and CDR2: MGHRA and YSYEKL. The V end was cut by 4 bases, the J end by 1 base, with 7 bases between. The CDR3 DNA is TGCGCCAGCAGCCGTCAGGGGAACACTGAAGCTTTCTTT. The encoded protein is CASSRQGNTEAFF.

V is TRBV27 and J is TRBJ1-2, with 8 bases identical to TRBD1. The CDR3 length is 13 residues. V was clipped by 5 bases and J by 5 bases; unmatched bases: 4. In germline, CDR1 is MNHEY, CDR2 SMNVEV (reference sequence). The CDR3: CASSPWTGYGYTF. The DNA for the CDR3 is TGTGCCAGCAGTCCCTGGACAGGGTATGGCTACACCTTC.

Comments on this clone: A read error may be the cause here, since a much bigger clone is one base away. The chain uses TRBV27 and TRBJ2-7; TRBD1 aligns across 10 bases. Germline V gives CDR1 MNHEY, CDR2 SMNVEV (reference sequence). The CDR3 has 14 residues. V was clipped by 4 bases and J by 0 bases; unmatched bases: 0. The CDR3 DNA sequence: TGTGCCAGCAGTTGGGACAGGGGCTCCTACGAGCAGTACTTC. Amino acid sequence: CASSWDRGSYEQYF.

The J gene is TRBJ2-5, the V gene TRBV6-6; D may be TRBD2 (6 bases). The CDR3 runs 13 residues. CDR1 and CDR2 from the germline V gene are MNHNY and SVGAGI (reference sequence). The V and J ends lost 6 bases and 5 bases respectively, with 13 bases between them. This CDR3 is CASSPGTHETQYF. CDR3 coding DNA: TGTGCCAGCAGCCCCGGGACTCATGAGACCCAGTACTTC.

This chain joins TRBV4-1 and TRBJ1-3, with 7 bases fitting TRBD1. The J segment lost 0 bases and the V segment lost 4 bases, leaving 3 bases of the junction unmatched. The CDR3 has 15 amino acids. CDR1 and CDR2 from the germline V gene are MGHRA and YSYEKL. Written as DNA, the CDR3 is TGCGCCAGCAGCCCCGCAGGGGGCTCTGGAAACACCATATATTTT. This sequence encodes CASSPAGGSGNTIYF.

The chain recombines TRBV6-5 with TRBJ1-1; D not resolved. The CDR3 spans 16 residues. The ends were cut back, 4 bases at V and 3 bases at J, with 18 bases in the middle. From germline, CDR1 is MNHEY and CDR2 SVGAGI. The CDR3 DNA is TGTGCCAGCAGTTCTGACGACATCAGGCCAGACACTGAAGCTTTCTTT. Protein: CASSSDDIRPDTEAFF.

Only a few counts were recorded for this clone. V and J are TRBV2 and TRBJ1-5, with a tentative D call TRBD1 (6 bases). Trimming pared 5 bases from V and 5 bases from J, leaving 16 bases between. Germline CDR1 and CDR2: SNHLY and FYNNEI. The CDR3 totals 15 residues. CDR3 coding DNA: TGTGCCAGCAGTTATGGGGGGGCGGGGGATCAGCCCCAGCATTTT. Amino acid sequence: CASSYGGAGDQPQHF.

The chain joins TRBV6-6 to TRBJ1-5; the match to TRBD1 covers 7 bases. This CDR3 is built from 15 residues. Per the germline V gene, CDR1 is MNHNY and CDR2 is SVGAGI (reference sequence). Trimming at V came to 2 bases and at J to 2 bases, leaving 3 bases not matched to a gene. DNA of the CDR3: TGTGCCAGCAGTTACACAGGGGCAGGCAATCAGCCCCAGCATTTT. Protein: CASSYTGAGNQPQHF.

This chain links TRBV6-6 with TRBJ2-7, with D possibly matching TRBD2 (5 bases). CDR3 size: 14 residues. The germline V and J ends were trimmed by 3 bases and 2 bases, with 11 bases remaining between them. The germline V gene has CDR1 MNHNY and CDR2 SVGAGI (reference sequence). CDR3 bases: TGTGCCAGCAGTTATTGGACCGGGACCTACGAGCAGTACTTC. This encodes CASSYWTGTYEQYF.